This TCR beta chain was recovered during a study of blood T cell repertoires in COVID-19. The overall study: From T cells, B-cell-depleted T cells, or PBMCs came the material, which was cDNA or gDNA.

The CDR3 length is 14 residues. In germline, CDR1 is SGHTS, CDR2 YDEGEE. The ends were cut back, 4 bases at V and 3 bases at J, with 13 bases in the middle. Sequencing used immunoSEQ multiplex PCR; TCRdb keeps in-frame clones, though not all of them. The sample contains some 200,000 clones, 81% of which appear only once. The rearrangement uses TRBV5-8 and TRBJ1-2, with D tentatively TRBD1 (5 bases). The source of this sequence is a woman aged 45 to 65 with acute COVID-19. The specimen was PBMCs or T cells enriched from blood (not recorded which). In nucleotides, the CDR3 is TGTGCCAGCAGCATTAGGACAATGGACTATGGCTACACCTTC. Translating it yields CASSIRTMDYGYTF.